This record looks at one T cell receptor (beta chain) sequence and its context. Antigen: not known. PCR employed 60 Vbeta and 13 Jbeta primers. Measured with immunoSEQ multiplex PCR; TCRdb has only the in-frame clones, and not every one. The repertoire has under 150,000 clones, around 86% of them found once; the top ten carry about 3.9%. The data originate from a study of cytomegalovirus exposure and HLA in healthy donors. Study results and caveats: Segments of the TCR beta V type were, in most cases, productive about 87% or about 30% of the time in an earlier analysis. Analysis performed later found about 17,000 TCR beta sequences associated with HLA alleles at 0.05 false discovery rate.

V lost 5 bases and J lost 4; bases outside the gene matches: 16. CDR1 is SEHNR, CDR2 FQNEAQ, per germline (reference sequence). The CDR3 runs 19 residues. V gene TRBV7-9 combines with J gene TRBJ2-7; 14 bases fit TRBD2. The sequenced sample was PBMCs. This sequence originates from a woman in her 30s in good health and CMV-seronegative. The CDR3 sequence is CASSLILAGLAGETYEQYF. The CDR3, as DNA: TGTGCCAGCAGCCTCATACTAGCGGGACTAGCGGGAGAAACGTACGAGCAGTACTTC.